The clone carrying this T cell receptor (beta chain) was found a few times. The antigen is undetermined. The table came from immunoSEQ multiplex PCR; TCRdb's copy has only in-frame clones and leaves some out. The sample has thousands of clones, 88% seen once. The sample originates from a study of lymphopenia after photon versus proton radiotherapy. Study-wide points: Better survival with proton therapy was suggested as possible, not demonstrated. Relative stability marked proton patients; photon patients lost diversity and naive cells. Post-nadir TCR diversity decline inversely tracked overall survival among those who died. After lymphocyte nadir, photon-treated repertoires showed oligoclonal expansion, especially CD8+ Temra.

The CDR3 is 20 residues long. Germline CDR1 SGHTA, CDR2 FQGTGA. V shed 0 bases, J shed 1 base, and the junction held 16 bases outside the gene matches. The gene calls are TRBV7-3 and TRBJ2-7, with 9 bases fitting TRBD2. The TCR sequence derives from a man aged 80 or over with cholangiocarcinoma. Here the sequenced sample was peripheral blood, taken from a patient treated with photon-based radiotherapy. The CDR3 sequence is CASSLTRLSGGPSPSYEQYF. CDR3 nucleotides: TGTGCCAGCAGCTTAACACGCCTTAGCGGGGGACCATCTCCATCCTACGAGCAGTACTTC.